This entry features one T cell receptor (beta chain) sequence. Its antigen remains unidentified. The sample is drawn from a study of regulatory T cells in long-lasting Graves disease. Germline lookup yields CDR1 SGDLS and CDR2 YYNGEE. The CDR3 extends over 15 amino acids. Trimming pared 0 bases from V and 0 bases from J, leaving 6 bases between. CDR3-region Arm-PCR and iRepertoire HTBI primers produced the TCR beta libraries. TCRdb re-derived calls from the multiplex PCR reads in MiXCR, one entry per CDR3 protein. The table includes fewer than 400,000 distinct CDR3 sequences, roughly 21% detected once. Overall study results and limits: Clonotypes that were public and shared totalled a few thousand in persistent patients versus about 1,000 in new patients.

Time point reported: persistent/refractory GD, antithyroid drugs over 5 years with positive TRAb. Extracted PBMC RNA gave rise to the TCR library. The chain links TRBV9 to TRBJ2-2; D is unresolved. Sample: peripheral blood mononuclear cells (PBMCs), taken when the disease was refractory, from a patient treated with antithyroid drugs. The TCR originated in a female donor with Graves disease. CDR3 coding DNA: TGTGCCAGCAGCGTAGATTTAGCGAACACCGGGGAGCTGTTTTTT. It specifies CASSVDLANTGELFF.